This passage covers 13 T cell receptor beta chains from one sample sequenced in a study of cytomegalovirus exposure and HLA in healthy donors. 60 Vbeta and 13 Jbeta primers were used in PCR. Sequenced by immunoSEQ multiplex PCR; TCRdb stores in-frame clones only, minus some. The data show about 200,000 clones, with approximately 70% seen just once and about 2.8% held by the top ten. Sequences were obtained from PBMCs. The receptors derive from a man aged 35-49 years in good health and CMV-seropositive.

This clone was counted a few times. This rearrangement joins TRBV11-3 to TRBJ2-5, with D possibly being TRBD1 (6 bases). The V gene's germline CDR1 is SGHNT and CDR2 YENEEA. V was cut by 5 bases and J by 5 bases, with 12 bases left in between. This CDR3 spans 13 amino acids. DNA of the CDR3: TGTGCCAGCAGCAGCCGACAGGAGGAGACCCAGTACTTC. Residues: CASSSRQEETQYF.

The rearrangement joins TRBV7-9 to TRBJ1-4; 7 nucleotides align to TRBD1. The germline CDR1 and CDR2 sequences are SEHNR and FQNEAQ (reference sequence). The CDR3 is made up of 14 amino acids. V shed 5 bases and J 3 bases; nucleotides not matched to a gene: 3. The CDR3 DNA reads as TGTGCCAGCAGCCCGGACAGGTCTAATGAAAAACTGTTTTTT. Amino acid sequence: CASSPDRSNEKLFF.

V usage is TRBV6-1 and J usage is TRBJ2-2, with D maybe TRBD1 (6 bases). CDR3 length equals 13 residues. Per the germline V gene, CDR1 is MNHNS and CDR2 is SASEGT. V was clipped by 10 bases and J by 1 base, with 10 bases between them. CDR3 sequence reads: CANGQKNTGELFF. CDR3 in DNA: TGTGCCAATGGACAGAAGAACACCGGGGAGCTGTTTTTT.

This clone has only one observation. The chain combines TRBV7-8 with TRBJ2-1; 8 bases align to TRBD1. CDR3 length equals 17 residues. Germline V gives CDR1 SGHVS, CDR2 FQNEAQ. J was trimmed by 10 bases and V by 0 bases; bases with no gene match: 14. CDR3 loop: CASSLALGQVSPGEQFF. The DNA for the CDR3 is TGTGCCAGCAGCTTAGCGTTGGGACAGGTGTCTCCCGGGGAGCAGTTCTTC.

CDR3 amino acids: CASSEAGQTSDEQYF. The DNA of the CDR3 is TGCGCCAGCAGTGAGGCGGGCCAGACGAGCGACGAGCAGTACTTC. The genes are TRBV10-1 and TRBJ2-7, with D possibly being TRBD2 (5 bases). The CDR3 runs 15 residues. V was cut by 2 bases and J by 5 bases, with 16 bases left in between. Germline CDR1 and CDR2: WNHNN and SYGVQD (reference sequence).

This clone showed up just a few times. The chain joins TRBV6-5 to TRBJ1-1; D is possibly TRBD1 (6 bases). The germline V gene encodes CDR1 MNHEY and CDR2 SVGAGI. This CDR3 region has 12 residues. The V and J ends lost 6 bases and 8 bases respectively, with 13 bases between them. CDR3 nucleotides: TGTGCCAGCAGCCTAGGGACATCCGAAGCTTTCTTT. Amino acids: CASSLGTSEAFF.

On this clone: At one of its ends the junction is not consistent with the germline gene, which may arise from a read error. The J gene is TRBJ1-6, the V gene TRBV4-1; 7 bases align to TRBD1. Per the germline V gene, CDR1 is MGHRA and CDR2 is YSYEKL. This CDR3 is built from 14 residues. The CDR3 region has the DNA TGCGCCAGCCGTCGGGACAGCTTAAATTCAGCCCTCCACTTT. The encoded protein is CASRRDSLNSALHF.

The chain combines TRBV11-2 with TRBJ2-3; the D is unclear. Germline assignment: CDR1 SGHAT and CDR2 FQNNGV. Trimming stripped 3 bases from V and 3 bases from J, with 10 bases between. This CDR3 comprises 14 residues. The CDR3 DNA sequence: TGTGCCAGCAGCTTGTGGGCTGGGACAGATACGCAGTATTTT. It encodes CASSLWAGTDTQYF.

The V and J genes are TRBV5-1 and TRBJ2-6; no clear D gene. CDR3 length: 16 residues. Germline CDR1 is SGHRS and CDR2 is YFSETQ. V was clipped by 1 base and J by 1 base, with 9 bases between them. This chain's CDR3 is CASSLRPGSGANVLTF. The CDR3 region has the DNA TGCGCCAGCAGCTTGAGACCAGGTTCTGGGGCCAACGTCCTGACTTTC.

V and J are TRBV5-4 and TRBJ1-5, with D perhaps TRBD1 (5 bases). Trimming removed 0 bases at V and 6 bases at J, with 10 bases between. Germline V gene sequence: CDR1 SGHNT, CDR2 YYREEE (reference sequence). The CDR3 length is 14 residues. CDR3 residues: CASSLGGEGQPQHF. DNA of the CDR3: TGTGCCAGCAGCTTGGGGGGGGAAGGTCAGCCCCAGCATTTT.

Here the CDR3 DNA reads TGTGCCAGCAGTCCAAGGGGGCAGCCCCAGCATTTT. Protein sequence: CASSPRGQPQHF. This rearrangement joins TRBV6-5 to TRBJ1-5; TRBD1 is a possible D gene (6 bases). V lost 5 bases and J lost 7, with 9 bases in between. Germline loops: CDR1 MNHEY, CDR2 SVGAGI. The CDR3 covers 12 residues.

The table lists this clone with a few counts. The CDR3 region is CASSSQGNQPQHF. CDR3 DNA: TGTGCCAGCAGCTCCCAGGGTAATCAGCCCCAGCATTTT. The chain has TRBV7-9 and TRBJ1-5; D may be TRBD1 (5 bases). Germline V gene lookup returns CDR1 SEHNR and CDR2 FQNEAQ (reference sequence). The CDR3 runs to 13 residues. The V and J ends lost 4 bases and 4 bases respectively, with 8 bases between them.

The chain uses TRBV4-1 and TRBJ1-4; D ambiguous. Between the trimmed V and J ends, which lost 1 base and 4 bases, there was a span of 13 bases. Germline V lookup: CDR1 MGHRA, CDR2 YSYEKL. The CDR3 runs 16 residues. CDR3 DNA: TGCGCCAGCAGCCAAGTGGTGGGAGCTAATAATGAAAAACTGTTTTTT. Amino acids: CASSQVVGANNEKLFF.